These T cell receptor beta chains were read from a single sample in a study of blood T cell repertoires in COVID-19. Clones were read by immunoSEQ multiplex PCR, and TCRdb kept only the in-frame ones, dropping some. Here the sample spans about 200,000 clones, about 86% being singletons. Sequencing was done on a sample of PBMCs or T cells enriched from blood (not recorded which). The receptors were sampled from a woman aged 40 to 50 with acute COVID-19. CDR3s include the opening cysteine and the closing phenylalanine or tryptophan. Each record gives: CDR3 DNA, CDR3 protein, V gene, D gene, J gene, clone size. D genes are given only for firm matches. Where a row states a size, it is once, few, many or the class of an expanded clone; other rows omit it.

DNA: TGTGCCAGCAGCTGGACTAAGGGCAATGAGCAGTTCTTC; CDR3: CASSWTKGNEQFF; V: TRBV7-2; D: -; J: TRBJ2-1; size: -
DNA: TGTGCCAGCAGCGGACACCAGTCTAATTCACCCCTCCACTTT; CDR3: CASSGHQSNSPLHF; V: TRBV2; D: -; J: TRBJ1-6; size: -
DNA: TGTGCCAGCAGCTTACGGCCGGGAGACACTGAAGCTTTCTTT; CDR3: CASSLRPGDTEAFF; V: TRBV7-8; D: -; J: TRBJ1-1; size: few
DNA: TGTGCCACCACAGGGAACACTGAAGCTTTCTTT; CDR3: CATTGNTEAFF; V: TRBV6-5; D: -; J: TRBJ1-1; size: -
DNA: TGTGCCAGCAGCTTAGGGACAGGGATCGGCTACACCTTC; CDR3: CASSLGTGIGYTF; V: TRBV7-9; D: TRBD1; J: TRBJ1-2; size: few
DNA: TGTGCCACCCTAGCGGGAGTCACTTACGAGCAGTACTTC; CDR3: CATLAGVTYEQYF; V: TRBV28; D: TRBD2; J: TRBJ2-7; size: -
DNA: TGTGCCAGCAGTTCCTACAGGGGTCAAACTGAAGCTTTCTTT; CDR3: CASSSYRGQTEAFF; V: TRBV2; D: TRBD1; J: TRBJ1-1; size: -
DNA: TGCGCCAGCAGCTTACAGCCTAGCGGGGGATCCACAGATACGCAGTATTTT; CDR3: CASSLQPSGGSTDTQYF; V: TRBV5-1; D: TRBD2; J: TRBJ2-3; size: -
DNA: TGTGCCACCGCCGGAGGACTAGGCCCCTACAATGAGCAGTTCTTC; CDR3: CATAGGLGPYNEQFF; V: TRBV24-1; D: TRBD2; J: TRBJ2-1; size: once
DNA: TGTGCCAGTAGCTTCTCCCGGGACACTGCTAACTATGGCTACACCTTC; CDR3: CASSFSRDTANYGYTF; V: TRBV19; D: -; J: TRBJ1-2; size: -
DNA: TGTGCCAGCAGTCTAGCGGGATGGGAGACCCAGTACTTC; CDR3: CASSLAGWETQYF; V: TRBV6-5; D: TRBD2; J: TRBJ2-5; size: -
DNA: TGTGCCAGCAGTGACCCAGCCGGGGCTTTCTTT; CDR3: CASSDPAGAFF; V: TRBV25-1; D: -; J: TRBJ1-1; size: -
DNA: TGTGCCAGCAGCGTAGGTCACGGGAGGGGGGAGACCCAGTACTTC; CDR3: CASSVGHGRGETQYF; V: TRBV9; D: TRBD2; J: TRBJ2-5; size: -
DNA: TGCGCCAGCAGTGAGTCGACCGGGGTCCCGGGCACTGAAGCTTTCTTT; CDR3: CASSESTGVPGTEAFF; V: TRBV10-1; D: -; J: TRBJ1-1; size: -
DNA: TGTGCCAGCAGTTCTCCCTCAGGCAGAACGGGCTACACCTTC; CDR3: CASSSPSGRTGYTF; V: TRBV28; D: -; J: TRBJ1-2; size: -
DNA: TGTGCCAGCAGCCCACAGGGGATCTCCTACGAGCAGTACTTC; CDR3: CASSPQGISYEQYF; V: TRBV7-8; D: TRBD1; J: TRBJ2-7; size: -
DNA: TGTGCCAGCAGCTCAAACAGGGGGCACACTGAAGCTTTCTTT; CDR3: CASSSNRGHTEAFF; V: TRBV7-9; D: TRBD1; J: TRBJ1-1; size: -
DNA: TGTGCCAGCAGCTTGGGACTAGCGGGCGAGCAGTTCTTC; CDR3: CASSLGLAGEQFF; V: TRBV7-3; D: TRBD2; J: TRBJ2-1; size: -
DNA: TGTGCCACCAGTCCTCACCCCGGACAGGGTGATGAGCAGTTCTTC; CDR3: CATSPHPGQGDEQFF; V: TRBV24-1; D: TRBD1; J: TRBJ2-1; size: -
DNA: TGTGCCAGCAGCTTGGCCCCTCACGGGGGTACGCAGTATTTT; CDR3: CASSLAPHGGTQYF; V: TRBV5-5; D: -; J: TRBJ2-3; size: -
DNA: TGTGCCAGCAGTCCACGGCGGGAAAGCTACGAGCAGTACTTC; CDR3: CASSPRRESYEQYF; V: TRBV2; D: -; J: TRBJ2-7; size: -
DNA: TGCGCCAGCAGCCAAGATTTGAGCGGGGGGATCCAGTTCTTC; CDR3: CASSQDLSGGIQFF; V: TRBV4-3; D: TRBD2; J: TRBJ2-1; size: -
DNA: TGTGCCAGCAGAACAGGGTCCTCCTCCTATAATTCACCCCTCCACTTT; CDR3: CASRTGSSSYNSPLHF; V: TRBV28; D: -; J: TRBJ1-6; size: -
DNA: TGTGCCAGCAGCTTAGAACTAGCGGGGTCCTACAATGAGCAGTTCTTC; CDR3: CASSLELAGSYNEQFF; V: TRBV11-2; D: TRBD2; J: TRBJ2-1; size: -
DNA: TGTGCCATCGCCGAGGGTATAGAGCAGTACTTC; CDR3: CAIAEGIEQYF; V: TRBV10-3; D: -; J: TRBJ2-7; size: -
DNA: TGTGCCAGCATCGGACTAGCGGGAGTGACCTACGAGCAGTACTTC; CDR3: CASIGLAGVTYEQYF; V: TRBV27; D: TRBD2; J: TRBJ2-7; size: -
DNA: TGTGCCAGCAGCTTGGTGACAGGGGTCACTGAAGCTTTCTTT; CDR3: CASSLVTGVTEAFF; V: TRBV5-4; D: TRBD1; J: TRBJ1-1; size: -
DNA: TGCGCCAGCAGCTTGGAGCAGGACATTGAAGCTTTCTTT; CDR3: CASSLEQDIEAFF; V: TRBV5-1; D: -; J: TRBJ1-1; size: -
DNA: TGTGCCAGCAGAGCACAGGGGGGGAAATACGAGCAGTACTTC; CDR3: CASRAQGGKYEQYF; V: TRBV6-5; D: -; J: TRBJ2-7; size: -
DNA: TGCGCCAGCAGCTGGGACTGGGGCAATGAGCAGTTCTTC; CDR3: CASSWDWGNEQFF; V: TRBV5-1; D: -; J: TRBJ2-1; size: -